This T cell receptor (beta chain) was captured in a study of human T cells and chemical hapten exposure. Study as a whole: Patch tests delivered 0.01% DPC to the upper back and were evaluated at 6 days. A patient group, mainly female, showed alopecia areata, totalis or universalis. Small pooled library volume differences mainly caused per-sample TCR yield variation.

Via MiXCR, TCRdb re-called the RACE reads, giving one row per CDR3 protein. Of 95,000 to 150,000 distinct CDR3 sequences in the sample, roughly 12% were seen once. Germline V gene sequence: CDR1 SNHLY, CDR2 FYNNEI. CDR3 size: 14 residues. Germline trimming cut 5 bases from V and 4 bases from J; bases unmatched to any gene: 5. Specified time point: patch test 3, about 24 weeks after DPC sensitization. Noted treatment: therapeutic diphenylcyclopropenone sensitization with weekly scalp DPC. The genes are TRBV2 and TRBJ1-1; 9 bases fit TRBD1. The sequence was obtained from a woman between 45 and 65 years old with alopecia areata. Some clones in this sample may be carry-over from other donors' samples. The sequencing used whole blood, collected in connection with sensitization to the hapten diphenylcyclopropenone (DPC). In DNA, the CDR3 is TGTGCCAGCAGTTACCTACAGGGGGCCACTGAAGCTTTCTTT. Translation: CASSYLQGATEAFF.